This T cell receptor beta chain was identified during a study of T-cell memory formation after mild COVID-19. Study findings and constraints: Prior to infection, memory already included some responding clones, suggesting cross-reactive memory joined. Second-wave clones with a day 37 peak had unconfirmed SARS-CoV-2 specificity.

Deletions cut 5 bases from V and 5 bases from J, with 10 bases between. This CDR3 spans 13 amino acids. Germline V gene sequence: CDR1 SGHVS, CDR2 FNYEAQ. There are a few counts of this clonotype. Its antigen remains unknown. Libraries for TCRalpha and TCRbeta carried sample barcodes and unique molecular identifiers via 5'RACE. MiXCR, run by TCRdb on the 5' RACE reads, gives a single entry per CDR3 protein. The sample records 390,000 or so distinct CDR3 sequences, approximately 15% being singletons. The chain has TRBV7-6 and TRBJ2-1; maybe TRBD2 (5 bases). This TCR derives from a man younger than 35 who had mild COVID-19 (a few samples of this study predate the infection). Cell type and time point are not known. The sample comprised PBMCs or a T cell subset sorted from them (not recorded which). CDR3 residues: CASSQRPHNEQFF. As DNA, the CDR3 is TGTGCCAGCAGCCAGCGGCCCCACAATGAGCAGTTCTTC.